This T cell receptor beta chain was sequenced during a study of cytomegalovirus exposure and HLA in healthy donors. Trimming stripped 5 bases from V and 3 bases from J, with 11 bases between. Germline V gives CDR1 SQVTM, CDR2 ANQGSEA. CDR3 length equals 13 residues. Healthy people donating bone marrow made up the donors. The PCR contained 60 Vbeta and 13 Jbeta primers. Profiled with immunoSEQ multiplex PCR; TCRdb holds only in-frame clones, not every one. The data show over 150,000 clones, roughly 80% seen once. The sequencing sample was made of PBMCs. This chain links TRBV29-1 with TRBJ1-3; D call uncertain. The receptor's source is a man younger than 45 in good health and CMV-seronegative. The CDR3 DNA reads TGCAGCGTTCACCCAGGAGGTGGAAACACCATATATTTT. Translated, it gives CSVHPGGGNTIYF.